Shown below are 20 T cell receptor beta chains from a single sample sequenced in a study of shared clonotypes between healthy human individuals. Sequencing was performed with immunoSEQ multiplex PCR; in TCRdb, only in-frame clones are kept and a portion is missing. The table has about 2.4 million clones, over 85% seen once. The specimen was naive CD4+ T cells from PBMCs. Noted subset: CD45RA+ positively selected. These receptors came from a man in his late teens or twenties in good health. Some clones in this sample may be carry-over from other donors' samples.

The chain employs TRBV7-9 and TRBJ1-2; D is unclear. The CDR3 covers 13 residues. Between the trimmed V and J ends, which lost 2 bases and 8 bases, there was a span of 12 bases. Germline assignment: CDR1 SEHNR and CDR2 FQNEAQ (reference sequence). Written as DNA, the CDR3 is TGTGCCAGCAGCTTACGAGGAGGAGGGGGCTACACCTTC. Protein sequence: CASSLRGGGGYTF.

V is TRBV9 and J is TRBJ2-7; D gene unclear. V shed 0 bases and J shed 3 bases, with 10 bases lying between them. Germline V gives CDR1 SGDLS, CDR2 YYNGEE. The CDR3 sequence is 14 residues long. The CDR3 sequence: CASSVALNHYEQYF. The DNA of the CDR3 is TGTGCCAGCAGCGTAGCTTTGAACCACTACGAGCAGTACTTC.

This clone turned up a few times. CDR3: CAWNHRSGTEAFF. CDR3 DNA: TGTGCCTGGAACCATAGGAGCGGGACTGAAGCTTTCTTT. The V and J genes are TRBV30 and TRBJ1-1; the D is unclear. Germline CDR1 and CDR2: GTSNPN and SVGIG (reference sequence). The V end lost 4 bases, the J end lost 5 bases, and 14 bases lay between the germline ends. There are 13 residues in the CDR3.

V usage is TRBV28 and J usage is TRBJ1-2, with D possibly TRBD1 on 6 matching bases. Germline-derived CDR1 and CDR2 are MDHEN and SYDVKM. The V end was cut by 2 bases, the J end by 7 bases, with 17 bases between. The CDR3 spans 15 residues. This CDR3 is CASSLAGQGKGGYTF. The CDR3 DNA reads as TGTGCCAGCAGTTTAGCTGGGCAGGGGAAAGGTGGCTACACCTTC.

The CDR3 protein is CASSRPPHDSYSNQPQHF. Written as DNA, the CDR3 is TGTGCCAGCAGCCGCCCGCCGCATGACAGTTATAGCAATCAGCCCCAGCATTTT. The chain recombines TRBV21-1 with TRBJ1-5; the table's D call, TRBD1, was not checked against the DNA. TRBV21-1 is reported as a pseudogene. CDR3 size: 18 residues.

A few counts support this clone. The CDR3 spells CASRLTGDNYGYTF. CDR3 nucleotide sequence: TGTGCCAGCAGACTGACAGGGGATAACTATGGCTACACCTTC. The chain joins TRBV6-5 to TRBJ1-2; 8 bases align to TRBD1. The CDR3 is 14 residues long. Germline trimming cut 6 bases from V and 1 base from J; bases unmatched to any gene: 4. Germline V gene sequence: CDR1 MNHEY, CDR2 SVGAGI.

The chain employs TRBV4-2 and TRBJ2-1; 7 bases map to TRBD2. The CDR3 extends over 18 amino acids. V lost 1 base and J lost 1; bases outside the gene matches: 10. Germline V gene data show CDR1 as LGHNA and CDR2 as YNFKEQ. In nucleotides, the CDR3 is TGTGCCAGCAGCCAAGGGGGACTAAACCCTAGGTCCTACAATGAGCAGTTCTTC. This sequence encodes CASSQGGLNPRSYNEQFF.

The chain links TRBV5-4 to TRBJ2-7; 7 bases match TRBD2. Germline lookup yields CDR1 SGHNT and CDR2 YYREEE (reference sequence). The CDR3 is made up of 14 amino acids. The junction had 11 bases not matched to a gene; V was cut back by 6 bases and J by 5 bases. CDR3 residues: CASTMGGVPDEQYF. CDR3 nucleotide sequence: TGTGCCAGCACCATGGGGGGGGTTCCTGACGAGCAGTACTTC.

The chain joins TRBV7-3 to TRBJ2-3, with D maybe TRBD1 (6 bases). V was shortened by 1 base and J by 0 bases, with 14 bases between the two germline ends. This CDR3 comprises 17 residues. Germline CDR1 SGHTA, CDR2 FQGTGA. CDR3 in amino acids: CASSLMPGASSTDTQYF. Written as DNA, the CDR3 is TGTGCCAGCAGCTTAATGCCAGGGGCTTCTAGCACAGATACGCAGTATTTT.

Worth noting for this clone: Other DNA sequences from this sample encode an identical CDR3 as well. The chain combines TRBV7-9 with TRBJ1-1; no definite D call. Trimming cost V 3 bases and J 1 base, with 6 bases left between them. Germline V gene lookup returns CDR1 SEHNR and CDR2 FQNEAQ (reference sequence). This CDR3 has 13 residues. This chain's CDR3 is CASSLQKNTEAFF. In DNA, the CDR3 is TGTGCCAGCAGCTTGCAGAAGAACACTGAAGCTTTCTTT.

V is TRBV29-1 and J is TRBJ2-1; 16 bases agree with TRBD2. The CDR3 runs to 18 residues. The germline V gene has CDR1 SQVTM and CDR2 ANQGSEA. With V trimmed by 3 bases and J by 3 bases, 8 bases remained unmatched. The chain's CDR3 is CSVDGGTSGRALYNEQFF. Here the CDR3 DNA reads TGCAGCGTTGATGGCGGGACTAGCGGGAGGGCCCTCTACAATGAGCAGTTCTTC.

In DNA form, the CDR3 reads TGTGCCAGCAGTAAGGGACTAGCGGGGACCAATGAGCAGTTCTTC. It translates to CASSKGLAGTNEQFF. The chain recombines TRBV6-1 with TRBJ2-1; 13 positions match TRBD2. After removal of 5 bases from V and 6 bases from J, the junction contained 4 bases not matched to a gene. CDR1 is MNHNS, CDR2 SASEGT, per germline. CDR3 length equals 15 residues.

The CDR3 nucleotides are TGCAGCGTTGAGGGGGAGGCCGGGGAGCTGTTTTTT. Its protein product is CSVEGEAGELFF. The chain uses TRBV29-1 and TRBJ2-2, with D tentatively TRBD2 (6 bases). The CDR3 is 12 amino acids. V was shortened by 3 bases and J by 6 bases, with 8 bases between the two germline ends. Per germline, CDR1 SQVTM and CDR2 ANQGSEA.

In this sample, this clone turned up once. The gene calls are TRBV28 and TRBJ1-1; 7 bases fit TRBD1. Germline-derived CDR1 and CDR2 are MDHEN and SYDVKM. The V segment lost 6 bases and the J segment 6 bases; nucleotides outside the gene matches: 16. This CDR3 contains 16 residues. The DNA for the CDR3 is TGTGCCAGCAGGGCCGGGGGGGCACAGGGGCGGGCTGAAGCTTTCTTT. Translation gives CASRAGGAQGRAEAFF.

The chain uses TRBV5-5 and TRBJ2-6, with 10 bases identical to TRBD1. Germline CDR1 and CDR2: SGHKS and YYEKEE (reference sequence). The CDR3 length is 19 residues. V was pared by 4 bases and J by 3 bases, with 13 bases of the junction left unmatched. CDR3 amino acids: CASSQDRGQGTLGANVLTF. CDR3 bases: TGTGCCAGCAGCCAGGACCGGGGACAGGGGACCCTTGGGGCCAACGTCCTGACTTTC.

This clone was picked up one time. V is TRBV30 and J is TRBJ2-7; unclear D gene. Germline values: CDR1 GTSNPN, CDR2 SVGIG (reference sequence). The CDR3 totals 11 residues. Deletions cut 6 bases from V and 6 bases from J, with 12 bases between. CDR3 coding DNA: TGTGCCTGCGGCCCCGAGGCCGAGCAGTACTTC. Its translation is CACGPEAEQYF. The full variable domain, with the rest looked up from reference TRBV30 and TRBJ2-7, is SQTIHQWPATLVQPVGSPLSLECTVEGTSNPNLYWYRQAAGRGLQLLFYSVGIGQISSEVPQNLSASRPQDRQFILSSKKLLLSDSGFYLCACGPEAEQYFGPGTRLTVT.

The chain has TRBV7-9 and TRBJ1-5; 9 positions match TRBD1. After removal of 1 base from V and 0 bases from J, the junction contained 7 bases not matched to a gene. Germline CDR1 reads SEHNR; CDR2 reads FQNEAQ (reference sequence). This CDR3 spans 18 amino acids. CDR3 in amino acids: CASSLVYGQGHSNQPQHF. Here the CDR3 DNA reads TGTGCCAGCAGCTTAGTATACGGACAGGGGCATAGCAATCAGCCCCAGCATTTT.

The genes are TRBV5-1 and TRBJ1-2, with a possible D match to TRBD1 (5 bases). Per germline, CDR1 SGHRS and CDR2 YFSETQ. V lost 4 bases, J lost 8 bases, and 9 bases lay in between. The CDR3 sequence is 11 residues long. The CDR3 nucleotides read TGCGCCAGCAGCAGCGACAGAGGCTACACCTTC. Translating it yields CASSSDRGYTF.

This rearrangement joins TRBV14 to TRBJ2-1; D is tentatively TRBD1 or TRBD2 (5 bases each). This CDR3 region has 17 residues. Germline loops: CDR1 SGHDN, CDR2 FVKESK. Deletions cut 0 bases from V and 4 bases from J, with 16 bases between. This CDR3 is CASSQERAGLSYNEQFF. The CDR3 coding sequence is TGTGCCAGCAGCCAAGAGAGGGCAGGGCTAAGTTACAATGAGCAGTTCTTC.

The chain has TRBV13 and TRBJ1-4; no clear D. CDR3 length equals 15 residues. V lost 1 base to trimming and J lost 0 bases, with 6 bases between them. Germline V gene lookup returns CDR1 PRHDT and CDR2 FYEKMQ (reference sequence). CDR3 sequence: CASSLAGSTNEKLFF. Here the CDR3 DNA reads TGTGCCAGCAGCTTAGCCGGGTCAACTAATGAAAAACTGTTTTTT.